The present entry profiles one TCR beta chain with its context. The data originate from a study of T cell changes during pregnancy in multiple sclerosis. Profiling relied on immunoSEQ multiplex PCR, and the TCRdb table lists in-frame clones only, not all of them. The sample has 85,000 to 110,000 clones; roughly 92% are singletons. V lost 6 bases to trimming and J lost 5 bases, with 16 bases between them. CDR3 length equals 15 residues. CDR1 and CDR2 from the germline V gene are SGHAT and FQNNGV. Sequencing was performed on peripheral blood, taken after pregnancy. The TCR comes from a female donor with multiple sclerosis, enrolled in a pregnancy study. This rearrangement joins TRBV11-2 to TRBJ1-4; D might be TRBD1 (6 bases). CDR3 in DNA: TGTGCCAGCAGTAGGGGGAGGGTCGAAAATGAAAAACTGTTTTTT. This translates into CASSRGRVENEKLFF.